Shown below are 23 T cell receptor beta chains from a single sample sequenced in a study of cytomegalovirus exposure and HLA in healthy donors. PCR used 60 Vbeta primers and 13 Jbeta primers. Here immunoSEQ multiplex PCR was the method, and the copy in TCRdb shows in-frame clones only, minus some. Of about 73,000 clones detected, 67% appear once; the ten largest clones hold 6.9%. The sample consisted of PBMCs. These receptors were obtained from a woman aged 45-59 years in good health and CMV-seropositive.

The V gene is TRBV10-3, the J gene TRBJ2-7; 11 bases are a match to TRBD1. V lost 0 bases and J lost 4; bases outside the gene matches: 11. CDR3 length: 18 residues. Germline V gives CDR1 ENHRY, CDR2 SYGVKD. The CDR3 region has the DNA TGTGCCATCAGTGAGTCAGCCGGGACAGGGGGGTTTGGGTACGAGCAGTACTTC. Residues: CAISESAGTGGFGYEQYF.

The V call is TRBV19, the J call TRBJ2-7, with 9 bases lining up with TRBD1. The CDR3 is made up of 15 amino acids. Germline V lookup: CDR1 LNHDA, CDR2 SQIVND (reference sequence). V trimming: 5 bases; J trimming: 3 bases; junction bases outside the gene matches: 8. The CDR3 spells CASSPGTGPRYEQYF. The CDR3 DNA follows: TGTGCCAGTAGTCCCGGGACAGGGCCCCGCTACGAGCAGTACTTC.

This chain joins TRBV27 and TRBJ2-5, with TRBD2 matching 8 bases. The V segment lost 3 bases and the J segment 1 base; nucleotides outside the gene matches: 13. Germline CDR1 MNHEY, CDR2 SMNVEV (reference sequence). This CDR3 has 18 residues. The CDR3 protein is CASSLWVRLARSQETQYF. In nucleotides, the CDR3 is TGTGCCAGCAGTTTGTGGGTGAGACTAGCGCGGTCCCAAGAGACCCAGTACTTC.

The J gene is TRBJ2-7, the V gene TRBV2, with a weak D call TRBD2 (6 bases). Germline CDR1 and CDR2: SNHLY and FYNNEI. Deletions cut 4 bases from V and 5 bases from J, with 12 bases between. The CDR3 extends over 13 amino acids. The CDR3, as DNA: TGTGCCAGCAGTGGTTCTAGCGTTGACGAGCAGTACGTC. It codes for CASSGSSVDEQYV.

This chain joins TRBV27 and TRBJ1-2; tentatively, D is TRBD1 (5 bases). Germline lookup yields CDR1 MNHEY and CDR2 SMNVEV (reference sequence). This CDR3 spans 15 amino acids. Trimming cost V 5 bases and J 7 bases, with 20 bases left between them. CDR3 in DNA: TGTGCCAGCAGTCTTCGGGGGGATAGTGGGGGTGGCTACACCTTC. Protein: CASSLRGDSGGGYTF.

This clone was seen a few times. The V gene is TRBV5-1, the J gene TRBJ1-2; no clear D. The CDR3 contains 14 residues. V dropped 0 bases and J dropped 8 bases, with 14 bases sitting between them. The germline gives CDR1 SGHRS, CDR2 YFSETQ. Here the CDR3 reads CASSLGRPSWGYTF. CDR3 nucleotides: TGCGCCAGCAGCTTGGGGCGGCCCTCCTGGGGCTACACCTTC.

The chain uses TRBV4-2 and TRBJ2-5, with TRBD2 matching over 7 bases. Germline assignment: CDR1 LGHNA and CDR2 YNFKEQ. V was pared by 1 base and J by 1 base, with 6 bases of the junction left unmatched. This CDR3 comprises 16 residues. The CDR3: CASSQGPSGGQETQYF. CDR3 nucleotide sequence: TGTGCCAGCAGCCAAGGGCCTAGCGGAGGCCAAGAGACCCAGTACTTC.

This clone has a handful of counts. Other DNA sequences of this sample code for an identical CDR3. The chain joins TRBV5-4 to TRBJ1-2; weak D call: TRBD1 (5 bases). The germline V gene has CDR1 SGHNT and CDR2 YYREEE (reference sequence). V lost 4 bases, J lost 4 bases, and 8 bases lay in between. The CDR3 totals 12 residues. The CDR3 nucleotides are TGTGCCAGCAGCCTCGACAGCTATGGCTACACCTTC. Protein: CASSLDSYGYTF.

V usage is TRBV6-1 and J usage is TRBJ2-3; D unclear. Trimming took off 1 base at V and 6 bases at J, with 17 bases between the two ends. This CDR3 spans 16 amino acids. From germline, CDR1 is MNHNS and CDR2 SASEGT. CDR3 DNA sequence: TGTGCCAGCAGTGAAGGTGCGGTACTTTTCGGTGATACGCAGTATTTT. It is translated as CASSEGAVLFGDTQYF.

The chain carries TRBV5-1 and TRBJ2-2, with 8 bases aligning to TRBD2. CDR1 and CDR2 (germline): SGHRS, YFSETQ. The CDR3 is made up of 17 amino acids. Losses at the gene ends were 3 bases for V and 4 bases for J; bases not matched to a gene: 11. The CDR3: CASSYLPGGLSTGELFF. CDR3 DNA: TGCGCCAGCAGCTACCTCCCGGGGGGGCTGTCCACCGGGGAGCTGTTTTTT.

The table lists this clone with a few counts. DNA for the CDR3: TGTGCTAGTGGCCCCGGGACAGGGCAAATCTACAATGAGCAGTTCTTC. Its protein product is CASGPGTGQIYNEQFF. This chain connects TRBV12-5 to TRBJ2-1; 9 bases align to TRBD1. Trimming at V came to 6 bases and at J to 3 bases, leaving 9 bases not matched to a gene. CDR3 length equals 16 residues. CDR1 is LGHNT and CDR2 is FRNRAP in the germline V gene.

The chain is built from TRBV27 and TRBJ2-1; 9 nucleotides line up with TRBD2. The CDR3 is 15 residues long. Per germline, CDR1 MNHEY and CDR2 SMNVEV (reference sequence). V shed 7 bases and J 0 bases; nucleotides not matched to a gene: 4. The CDR3 DNA sequence: TGTGCCAGCACCAGCGGGGGGTCCTCCTACAATGAGCAGTTCTTC. Translated: CASTSGGSSYNEQFF.

This chain's CDR3 is CASSLATGGNTGELFF. Here the CDR3 DNA reads TGTGCCAGCAGCTTGGCGACAGGGGGGAACACCGGGGAGCTGTTTTTT. The V call is TRBV7-3, the J call TRBJ2-2; 9 nucleotides align to TRBD1. This CDR3 spans 16 amino acids. V dropped 3 bases and J dropped 1; count of bases not matched to a gene: 3. Germline CDR1 reads SGHTA; CDR2 reads FQGTGA.

There are a few counts of this clone. The chain couples TRBV28 to TRBJ2-7; TRBD1 aligns across 7 bases. The CDR3 runs to 12 residues. The germline V gene has CDR1 MDHEN and CDR2 SYDVKM. J was trimmed by 6 bases and V by 11 bases; bases with no gene match: 10. CDR3 in amino acids: CAGRQGSGEQYV. CDR3 coding DNA: TGTGCCGGACGACAGGGTTCCGGCGAGCAGTACGTC.

The chain links TRBV6-1 to TRBJ1-2; 9 bases are shared with TRBD1. This CDR3 has 14 amino acids. The V and J ends lost 4 bases and 6 bases, in that order; junction bases with no gene match: 6. Germline V lookup: CDR1 MNHNS, CDR2 SASEGT. CDR3 sequence reads: CASSVRTGDDGYTF. The DNA of the CDR3 is TGTGCCAGCAGTGTAAGGACAGGGGATGATGGCTACACCTTC.

The rearrangement links TRBV19 to TRBJ2-3, with TRBD2 identical over 12 bases. Trimming cost V 6 bases and J 4 bases; bases outside gene matches: 2. Germline CDR1 LNHDA, CDR2 SQIVND (reference sequence). This CDR3 contains 14 residues. CDR3 protein: CASRLAGGPDTQYF. As DNA, the CDR3 is TGTGCCAGTAGACTAGCGGGGGGACCAGATACGCAGTATTTT.

The DNA for the CDR3 is TGTGCCTTAACCATCAGGAAAGTGCCCACTGAAGCTTTCTTT. Translation: CALTIRKVPTEAFF. This chain links TRBV2 with TRBJ1-1; D is uncertain. Germline values: CDR1 SNHLY, CDR2 FYNNEI. Trimming shortened V by 11 bases and J by 4 bases, and 20 bases separated the two germline ends. This CDR3 comprises 14 residues.

This clone came up a few times. The genes are TRBV27 and TRBJ2-7; D may be TRBD2 (6 bases). Germline V gene data show CDR1 as MNHEY and CDR2 as SMNVEV (reference sequence). The CDR3 length is 14 residues. V was cut by 3 bases and J by 3 bases, with 12 bases left in between. Here the CDR3 reads CASSFRLASYEQYF. CDR3 coding DNA: TGTGCCAGCAGTTTCAGGCTAGCGAGCTACGAGCAGTACTTC.

This clone was detected only a few times. The chain joins TRBV19 to TRBJ1-5; D remains unclear. Germline V CDR1 and CDR2: LNHDA, SQIVND (reference sequence). This CDR3 is 17 amino acids long. The V end lost 3 bases, the J end lost 4 bases, and 19 bases lay between the germline ends. Here the CDR3 DNA reads TGTGCCAGTAGTATTAGTTTCGGAGACGGATCTAATCAGCCCCAGCATTTT. Residues: CASSISFGDGSNQPQHF.

V and J are TRBV2 and TRBJ2-7; 8 nucleotides agree with TRBD2. CDR3 length equals 14 residues. The germline gives CDR1 SNHLY, CDR2 FYNNEI. Trimming cost V 6 bases and J 2 bases; bases outside gene matches: 6. CDR3 bases: TGTGCCAGCAGAAAGACTAGCGAAACCTACGAGCAGTACTTC. As protein: CASRKTSETYEQYF.

This clone occurred a few times. This chain's CDR3 is CATSSGGRETQYF. The CDR3 DNA follows: TGTGCCACCTCTAGCGGGGGCCGGGAGACCCAGTACTTC. V gene TRBV2 combines with J gene TRBJ2-5; 10 bases are shared with TRBD2. Germline lookup yields CDR1 SNHLY and CDR2 FYNNEI. The CDR3 is 13 residues long. After removal of 10 bases from V and 5 bases from J, the junction contained 7 bases not matched to a gene. The complete variable domain, with remaining parts taken from reference TRBV2 and TRBJ2-5, reads EPEVTQTPSHQVTQMGQEVILRCVPISNHLYFYWYRQILGQKVEFLVSFYNNEISEKSEIFDDQFSVERPDGSNFTLKIRSTKLEDSAMYFCATSSGGRETQYFGPGTRLLVL.

V gene TRBV10-3 combines with J gene TRBJ2-1; D possibly corresponds to TRBD2 (5 bases). Germline CDR1 ENHRY, CDR2 SYGVKD. The CDR3 contains 15 residues. V was clipped by 4 bases and J by 5 bases, with 15 bases between them. The CDR3: CAISGRSRGHNEQFF. As DNA, the CDR3 is TGTGCCATCAGTGGCCGAAGTCGCGGGCACAATGAGCAGTTCTTC.

The rearrangement joins TRBV7-9 to TRBJ1-3, with D possibly being TRBD1 (6 bases). In germline, CDR1 is SEHNR, CDR2 FQNEAQ (reference sequence). V lost 1 base and J lost 2, with 9 bases in between. CDR3 length: 15 residues. The DNA for the CDR3 is TGTGCCAGCAGCTTAGGGGGGCCACCTGGAAACACCATATATTTT. Protein product: CASSLGGPPGNTIYF.